The table lists the clone carrying this T cell receptor (beta chain) with many counts. TCRdb itself ran the 5' RACE reads through MiXCR, one entry per CDR3 protein. The sample lists 300,000 to 350,000 distinct CDR3 sequences; 3% to 4.5% were seen once. This sample is part of a study of T cells after yellow fever vaccination. The CDR3 spans 14 residues. The germline V gene encodes CDR1 SGHRS and CDR2 YFSETQ. Trimming left V 2 bases short and J 3 bases short, with 12 bases between. This sequence originates from a man aged 18 to 30 who received the YFV17D yellow fever vaccine. This rearrangement joins TRBV5-1 to TRBJ2-7; the D is unclear. The input for sequencing was PBMCs, taken 5 days after the yellow fever booster vaccination. The CDR3 coding sequence is TGCGCCAGCAGCTTTAGTTACGGGCACTACGAGCAGTACTTC. Translated: CASSFSYGHYEQYF.